This T cell receptor beta chain is drawn from a study of T-cell reconstitution after alpha-beta-depleted transplantation in children. Points from the study as a whole: Newly produced T cells mostly provided counts and TCRbeta diversity after one year, as hyperexpanded clones declined. Day-60 TCRbeta diversity that was high in some patients was derived from surviving recipient T cells and thymic progenitors. Several hundred graft clones that had expanded were reportedly the source of alpha-beta T cells about two months after transplant.

The CDR3 runs to 15 residues. V dropped 0 bases and J dropped 6; count of bases not matched to a gene: 4. Germline values: CDR1 SGHAT, CDR2 FQNNGV. A library of TCRbeta sequences, prepared with unique molecular identifiers, was generated. One entry per CDR3 protein results from TCRdb running MiXCR on the PCR reads. The sample shows over 400,000 distinct CDR3 sequences, 43% of them seen only once. On this clonotype: As yet, its antigen is unknown.

The specimen comprised PBMCs, sampled before TCRalphabeta/CD19-depleted stem cell transplant. This TCR was sampled from a girl under 10 years old with aplastic anemia, due to receive a stem cell transplant. The V gene is TRBV11-2, the J gene TRBJ2-1; 8 nucleotides line up with TRBD2. The CDR3 region is CASSLDSGSGNEQFF. For the CDR3, the DNA is TGTGCCAGCAGCTTAGACAGCGGGAGTGGCAATGAGCAGTTCTTC.